A single count supports the clone carrying this TCR beta chain. The data were obtained in a study of OX40 agonist ivuxolimab in advanced cancers. Trimming cost V 0 bases and J 1 base; bases outside gene matches: 3. There are 17 residues in the CDR3. The germline CDR1 and CDR2 sequences are SEHNR and FQNEAQ (reference sequence). The assay was immunoSEQ multiplex PCR, and TCRdb's table has in-frame clones only and misses some. The table records 60,000 to 90,000 clones, approximately 86% of them present only once. The TCR sequence derives from an adult with an advanced solid tumor such as melanoma, head and neck, liver or kidney cancer. The rearrangement joins TRBV7-9 to TRBJ2-2, with 9 bases matching TRBD1. Material: CD4+ or CD8+ T cells sorted from blood, obtained in a trial of the OX40 agonist ivuxolimab. DNA for the CDR3: TGTGCCAGCAGCTTAGCGTTGGGACAGGGGAACACCGGGGAGCTGTTTTTT. Translating it yields CASSLALGQGNTGELFF.